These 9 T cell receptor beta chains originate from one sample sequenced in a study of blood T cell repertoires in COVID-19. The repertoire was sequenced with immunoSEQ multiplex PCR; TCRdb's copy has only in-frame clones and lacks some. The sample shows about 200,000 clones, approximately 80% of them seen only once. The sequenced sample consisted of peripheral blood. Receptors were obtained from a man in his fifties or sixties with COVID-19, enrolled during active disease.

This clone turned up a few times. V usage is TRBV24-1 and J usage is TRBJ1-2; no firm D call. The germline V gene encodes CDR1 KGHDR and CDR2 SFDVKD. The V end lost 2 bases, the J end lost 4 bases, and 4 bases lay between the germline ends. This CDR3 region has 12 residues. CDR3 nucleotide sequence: TGTGCCACCAGTGATTCCGGCTATGGCTACACCTTC. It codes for CATSDSGYGYTF.

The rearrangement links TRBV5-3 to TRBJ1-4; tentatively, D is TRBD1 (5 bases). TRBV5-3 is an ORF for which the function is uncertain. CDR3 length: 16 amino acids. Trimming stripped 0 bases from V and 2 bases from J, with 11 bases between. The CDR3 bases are TGTGCCAGAAGCTTGGCAGGGAGGGCGACTAATGAAAAACTGTTTTTT. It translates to CARSLAGRATNEKLFF.

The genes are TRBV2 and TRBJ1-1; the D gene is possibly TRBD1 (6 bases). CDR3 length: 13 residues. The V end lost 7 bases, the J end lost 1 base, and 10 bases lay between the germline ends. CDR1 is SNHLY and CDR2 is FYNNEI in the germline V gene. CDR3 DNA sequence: TGTGCCAGCATGCGGGGGGCGAACACTGAAGCTTTCTTT. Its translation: CASMRGANTEAFF.

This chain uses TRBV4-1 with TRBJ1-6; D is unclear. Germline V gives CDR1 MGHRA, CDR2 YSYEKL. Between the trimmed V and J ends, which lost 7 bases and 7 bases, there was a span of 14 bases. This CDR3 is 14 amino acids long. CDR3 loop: CASKKDGANSPLHF. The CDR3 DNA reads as TGCGCCAGCAAAAAAGACGGAGCAAATTCACCCCTCCACTTT.

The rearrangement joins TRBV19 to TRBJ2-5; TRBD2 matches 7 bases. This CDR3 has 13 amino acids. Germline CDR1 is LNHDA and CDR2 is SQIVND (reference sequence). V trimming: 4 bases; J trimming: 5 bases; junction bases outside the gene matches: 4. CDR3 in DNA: TGTGCCAGTAGTAGGGAGGGCAGGGAGACCCAGTACTTC. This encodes CASSREGRETQYF.

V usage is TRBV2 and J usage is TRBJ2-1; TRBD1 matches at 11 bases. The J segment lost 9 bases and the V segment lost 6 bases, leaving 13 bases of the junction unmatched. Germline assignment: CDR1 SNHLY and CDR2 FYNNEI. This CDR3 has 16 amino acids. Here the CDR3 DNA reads TGTGCCAGCAGGGATGGGACAGGGGGACTGGCGGGTGAGCAGTTCTTC. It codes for CASRDGTGGLAGEQFF.

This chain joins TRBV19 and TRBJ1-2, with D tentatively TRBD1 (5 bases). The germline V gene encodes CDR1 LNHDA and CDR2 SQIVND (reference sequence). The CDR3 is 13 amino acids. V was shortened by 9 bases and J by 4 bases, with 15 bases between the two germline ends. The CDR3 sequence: CASETPGGYGYTF. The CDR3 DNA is TGTGCCAGCGAGACGCCCGGGGGCTATGGCTACACCTTC.

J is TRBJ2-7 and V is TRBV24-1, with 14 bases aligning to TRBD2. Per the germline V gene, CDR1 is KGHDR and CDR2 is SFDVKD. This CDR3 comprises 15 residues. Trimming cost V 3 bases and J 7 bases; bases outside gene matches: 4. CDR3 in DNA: TGTGCCACCAGTGATGGGACTAGCGGGAGAAGAGAGCAGTACTTC. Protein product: CATSDGTSGRREQYF.

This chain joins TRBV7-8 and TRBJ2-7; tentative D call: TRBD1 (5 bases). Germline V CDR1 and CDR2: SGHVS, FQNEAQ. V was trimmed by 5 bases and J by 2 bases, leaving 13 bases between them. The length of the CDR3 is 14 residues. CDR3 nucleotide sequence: TGTGCCAGCAGCCGAATTGGGGCCGCCTACGAGCAGTACTTC. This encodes CASSRIGAAYEQYF.